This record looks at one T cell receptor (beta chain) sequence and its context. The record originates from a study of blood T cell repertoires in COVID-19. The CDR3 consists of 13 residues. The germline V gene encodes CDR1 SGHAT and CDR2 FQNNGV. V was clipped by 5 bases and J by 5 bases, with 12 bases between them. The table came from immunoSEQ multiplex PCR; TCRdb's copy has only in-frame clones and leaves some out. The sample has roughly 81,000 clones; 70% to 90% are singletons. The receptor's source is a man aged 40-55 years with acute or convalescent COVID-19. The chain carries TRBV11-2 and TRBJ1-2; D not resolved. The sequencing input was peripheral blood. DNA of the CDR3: TGTGCCAGCAGCCCCTCCGGCGGGTATGGCTACACCTTC. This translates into CASSPSGGYGYTF.